This T cell receptor beta chain emerged from a study of shared clonotypes between healthy human individuals. Study-level points and caveats: The generation probabilities recorded for non-shared clonotypes fell below those of clonotypes shared by all four donors. Large depth notwithstanding, sorted-subset sequencing proved incomplete by rarefaction.

Terminally differentiated effector memory CD45RA+ cells were left out of the naive CD8 fraction, which was CD45RO-negative and positively selected for CCR7. Adult donors, all healthy and HIV-negative, had no recent acute infections or vaccinations. In the authors' workflow: ImmunoSEQ supplied junction-only sequences lacking quality scores, so filtering was different. The table came from immunoSEQ multiplex PCR; TCRdb's copy has only in-frame clones and leaves some out. That table furnishes V, J and clone size, whereas the DNA furnished D and trimming. The data hold millions of clones, with about 94% observed a single time. Germline V lookup: CDR1 SQVTM, CDR2 ANQGSEA. The CDR3 loop spans 17 amino acids. V shed 7 bases and J shed 0 bases, with 23 bases lying between them. With respect to this clone: Antigen: not known.

Source material: naive CD8+ T cells sorted from blood. The receptor comes from a young man in good health. The chain uses TRBV29-1 and TRBJ2-3, with D maybe TRBD2 (6 bases). In DNA, the CDR3 is TGCAGCGCTAATTCTCTGAAGACCGGGACTAGCACAGATACGCAGTATTTT. It is translated as CSANSLKTGTSTDTQYF.